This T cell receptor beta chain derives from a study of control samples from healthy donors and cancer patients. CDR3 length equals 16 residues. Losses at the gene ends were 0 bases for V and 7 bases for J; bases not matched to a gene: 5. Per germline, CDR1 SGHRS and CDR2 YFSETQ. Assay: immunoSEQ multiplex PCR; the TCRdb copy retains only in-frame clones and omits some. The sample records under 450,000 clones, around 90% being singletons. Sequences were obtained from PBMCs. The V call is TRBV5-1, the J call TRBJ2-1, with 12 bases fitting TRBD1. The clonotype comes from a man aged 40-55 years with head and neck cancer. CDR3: CASSLAGQGAGNEQFF. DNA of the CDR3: TGCGCCAGCAGCTTGGCGGGACAGGGGGCAGGGAATGAGCAGTTCTTC. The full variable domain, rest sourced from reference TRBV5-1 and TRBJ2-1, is KAGVTQTPRYLIKTRGQQVTLSCSPISGHRSVSWYQQTPGQGLQFLFEYFSETQRNKGNFPGRFSGRQFSNSRSEMNVSTLELGDSALYLCASSLAGQGAGNEQFFGPGTRLTVL.